These 13 T cell receptor beta chains originate from one sample sequenced in a study of blood T cell repertoires in COVID-19. Method: immunoSEQ multiplex PCR; TCRdb's copy keeps in-frame clones and lacks some. The sample shows almost 350,000 clones, 85% to 90% of them seen only once. What was sequenced was PBMCs or T cells enriched from blood (not recorded which). These TCRs come from a woman aged 25 to 39 who had been exposed to COVID-19.

This chain uses TRBV28 with TRBJ1-4; TRBD1 matches at 9 bases. Per germline, CDR1 MDHEN and CDR2 SYDVKM. CDR3 length: 18 amino acids. The junction had 7 bases not matched to a gene; V was cut back by 2 bases and J by 0 bases. The CDR3 DNA follows: TGTGCCAGCAGTTTAACCCCCGGACAGGGGCCAACTAATGAAAAACTGTTTTTT. Translated: CASSLTPGQGPTNEKLFF.

J is TRBJ2-1 and V is TRBV27; 8 bases are shared with TRBD2. The V and J ends lost 3 bases and 2 bases, in that order; junction bases with no gene match: 12. Per the germline V gene, CDR1 is MNHEY and CDR2 is SMNVEV (reference sequence). The CDR3 covers 18 residues. As DNA, the CDR3 is TGTGCCAGCAGTTTCCAAGCGGGAGTAGGTCGCCCCTACAATGAGCAGTTCTTC. Translation gives CASSFQAGVGRPYNEQFF.

This clone was seen many times. V is TRBV7-9 and J is TRBJ2-2; TRBD1 matches 11 bases. This CDR3 has 16 residues. Trimming removed 4 bases from V and 5 bases from J; junction bases left unmatched: 6. Germline V gene data show CDR1 as SEHNR and CDR2 as FQNEAQ (reference sequence). CDR3 coding DNA: TGTGCCAGCAGCTCCTCCGGGACAGGGGGAACCGGGGAGCTGTTTTTT. Its protein product is CASSSSGTGGTGELFF.

The J gene is TRBJ2-6, the V gene TRBV10-2; 7 bases align to TRBD1. After removal of 3 bases from V and 0 bases from J, the junction contained 11 bases not matched to a gene. CDR3 size: 19 residues. Germline-derived CDR1 and CDR2 are WSHSY and SAAADI. The CDR3 coding sequence is TGCGCCAGCAGTGACGGACAGGTCCACAGTACCTCTGGGGCCAACGTCCTGACTTTC. Translation gives CASSDGQVHSTSGANVLTF.

The chain combines TRBV28 with TRBJ1-3; D possibly corresponds to TRBD1 (6 bases). The V end was cut by 7 bases, the J end by 4 bases, with 17 bases between. Germline CDR1 and CDR2: MDHEN and SYDVKM. The CDR3 consists of 15 residues. CDR3 nucleotides: TGTGCCAGCATCGAACGGGACACCAGAGGAAACACCATATATTTT. Protein sequence: CASIERDTRGNTIYF.

The J gene is TRBJ1-4, the V gene TRBV15; D remains unclear. The germline gives CDR1 LNHNV, CDR2 YYDKDF (reference sequence). The CDR3 runs to 15 residues. V shed 0 bases and J shed 0 bases, with 5 bases lying between them. The CDR3 region has the DNA TGTGCCACCAGCAGAGATTTAGCAACTAATGAAAAACTGTTTTTT. This codes for CATSRDLATNEKLFF.

This clone has just one count. The V gene is TRBV2, the J gene TRBJ2-7; 9 bases match TRBD2. The CDR3 length is 14 residues. After removal of 6 bases from V and 2 bases from J, the junction contained 5 bases not matched to a gene. The germline CDR1 and CDR2 sequences are SNHLY and FYNNEI. The CDR3 reads CASRKREATYEQYF. The CDR3 nucleotides read TGTGCCAGCAGGAAGCGGGAGGCTACCTACGAGCAGTACTTC. Full variable domain (missing parts from reference TRBV2 and TRBJ2-7): EPEVTQTPSHQVTQMGQEVILRCVPISNHLYFYWYRQILGQKVEFLVSFYNNEISEKSEIFDDQFSVERPDGSNFTLKIRSTKLEDSAMYFCASRKREATYEQYFGPGTRLTVT.

This chain uses TRBV5-4 with TRBJ2-7; 7 bases fit TRBD2. The CDR3 is 17 amino acids. V lost 4 bases, J lost 4 bases, and 17 bases stayed unmatched. Germline assignment: CDR1 SGHNT and CDR2 YYREEE (reference sequence). The CDR3: CASSTRLADTSGYEQYF. The DNA of the CDR3 is TGTGCCAGCAGCACTAGGCTAGCGGACACCTCGGGGTACGAGCAGTACTTC.

This chain uses TRBV10-3 with TRBJ2-7; 15 bases are a match to TRBD2. The CDR3 runs 15 residues. J lost 7 bases, V lost 9 bases, and 10 bases had no gene match. CDR1 and CDR2 (germline): ENHRY, SYGVKD. The CDR3 nucleotides are TGTGCCATGGGACTAGCGGGAGGCGCCGCTGGGGAGCAGTACTTC. Residues: CAMGLAGGAAGEQYF.

This chain uses TRBV6-2 or TRBV6-3 with TRBJ1-1; TRBD1 matches at 7 bases. Germline loops: CDR1 MNHEY, CDR2 SVGEGT. CDR3 length equals 14 residues. V was clipped by 5 bases and J by 5 bases; unmatched bases: 8. CDR3 DNA: TGTGCCAGCAGTAAGACAGGGAAGGGGACTGAAGCTTTCTTT. It codes for CASSKTGKGTEAFF.

J is TRBJ2-2 and V is TRBV5-1; possibly TRBD2 for D (5 bases). CDR3 size: 14 residues. CDR1 is SGHRS and CDR2 is YFSETQ in the germline V gene. Trimming removed 4 bases at V and 6 bases at J, with 13 bases between. The CDR3 region has the DNA TGCGCCAGCAGCGTAGACTATGGCCCCGGGGAGCTGTTTTTT. It specifies CASSVDYGPGELFF. Complete variable domain (other parts from reference TRBV5-1 and TRBJ2-2): KAGVTQTPRYLIKTRGQQVTLSCSPISGHRSVSWYQQTPGQGLQFLFEYFSETQRNKGNFPGRFSGRQFSNSRSEMNVSTLELGDSALYLCASSVDYGPGELFFGEGSRLTVL.

The CDR3 region has the DNA TGTGCCAGCAGCTTAGGAACTAGCGGGAGTTCCTACAATGAGCAGTTCTTC. Protein sequence: CASSLGTSGSSYNEQFF. This chain connects TRBV7-3 to TRBJ2-1; TRBD2 matches at 11 bases. The CDR3 has 17 residues. Germline V gene lookup returns CDR1 SGHTA and CDR2 FQGTGA. V was clipped by 2 bases and J by 1 base; unmatched bases: 4.

The rearrangement uses TRBV30 and TRBJ2-2; no definite D call. CDR1 GTSNPN and CDR2 SVGIG come from the germline V gene (reference sequence). CDR3 length: 15 amino acids. The V and J ends lost 0 bases and 1 base respectively, with 9 bases between them. The CDR3 region is CAWSVSRKNTGELFF. CDR3 DNA: TGTGCCTGGAGTGTATCCAGAAAGAACACCGGGGAGCTGTTTTTT.